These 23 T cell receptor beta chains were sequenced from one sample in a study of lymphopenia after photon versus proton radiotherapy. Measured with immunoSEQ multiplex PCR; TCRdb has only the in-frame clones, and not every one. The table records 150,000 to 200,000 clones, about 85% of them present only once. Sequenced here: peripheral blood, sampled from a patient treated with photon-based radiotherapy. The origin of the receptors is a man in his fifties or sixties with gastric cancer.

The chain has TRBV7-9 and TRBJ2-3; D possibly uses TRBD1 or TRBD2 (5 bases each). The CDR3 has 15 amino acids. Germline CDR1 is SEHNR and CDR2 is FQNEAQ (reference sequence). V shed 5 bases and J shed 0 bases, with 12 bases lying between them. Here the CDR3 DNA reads TGTGCCAGCAGCCGGGGCGCGGTTAGCACAGATACGCAGTATTTT. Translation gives CASSRGAVSTDTQYF.

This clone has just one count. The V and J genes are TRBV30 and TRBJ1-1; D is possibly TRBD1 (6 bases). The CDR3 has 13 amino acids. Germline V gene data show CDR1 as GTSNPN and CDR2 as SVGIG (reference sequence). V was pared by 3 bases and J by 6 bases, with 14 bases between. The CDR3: CAWRMTGVSEAFF. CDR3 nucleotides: TGTGCCTGGAGGATGACAGGAGTATCTGAAGCTTTCTTT. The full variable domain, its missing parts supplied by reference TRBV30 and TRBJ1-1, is SQTIHQWPATLVQPVGSPLSLECTVEGTSNPNLYWYRQAAGRGLQLLFYSVGIGQISSEVPQNLSASRPQDRQFILSSKKLLLSDSGFYLCAWRMTGVSEAFFGQGTRLTVV.

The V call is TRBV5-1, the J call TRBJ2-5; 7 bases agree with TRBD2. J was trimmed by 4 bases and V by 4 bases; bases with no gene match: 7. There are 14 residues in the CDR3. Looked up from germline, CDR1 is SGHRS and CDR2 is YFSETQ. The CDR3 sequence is CASSSGLGGETQYF. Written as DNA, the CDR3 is TGCGCCAGCAGCAGCGGACTAGGTGGAGAGACCCAGTACTTC.

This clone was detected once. The CDR3 nucleotides are TGTGCCAGCAGCTGGGACGGAACAGATACGCAGTATTTT. Translated, it gives CASSWDGTDTQYF. The chain has TRBV11-2 and TRBJ2-3; D tentatively reads TRBD1 or TRBD2 (5 bases each). Germline lookup yields CDR1 SGHAT and CDR2 FQNNGV. The CDR3 is 13 amino acids. V lost 4 bases and J lost 3, with 8 bases in between. Together with reference TRBV11-2 and TRBJ2-3, the CDR3 gives the full variable domain: EAGVAQSPRYKIIEKRQSVAFWCNPISGHATLYWYQQILGQGPKLLIQFQNNGVVDDSQLPKDRFSAERLKGVDSTLKIQPAKLEDSAVYLCASSWDGTDTQYFGPGTRLTVL.

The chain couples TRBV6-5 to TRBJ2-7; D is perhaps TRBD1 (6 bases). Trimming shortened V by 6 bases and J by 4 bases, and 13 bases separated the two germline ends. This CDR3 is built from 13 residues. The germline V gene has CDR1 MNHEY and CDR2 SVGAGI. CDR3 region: CASRGDKRYEQYF. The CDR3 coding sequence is TGTGCCAGCAGAGGGGACAAACGGTACGAGCAGTACTTC.

CDR3 DNA sequence: TGTGCCAGCAGGGGCCGGGGTAACAAAGATGAGCAGTTCTTC. It yields the protein CASRGRGNKDEQFF. The chain links TRBV6-6 to TRBJ2-1; tentative D call: TRBD2 (5 bases). This CDR3 contains 14 residues. Germline assignment: CDR1 MNHNY and CDR2 SVGAGI (reference sequence). The V gene lost 6 bases and the J gene lost 8 bases, with 17 bases spanning the gap.

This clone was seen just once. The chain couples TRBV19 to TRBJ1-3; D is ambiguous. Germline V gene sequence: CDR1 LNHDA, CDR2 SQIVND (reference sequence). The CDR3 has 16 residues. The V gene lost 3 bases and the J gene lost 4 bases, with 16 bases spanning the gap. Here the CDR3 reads CASSMGYARWGNTIYF. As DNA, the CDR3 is TGTGCCAGTAGTATGGGCTACGCAAGGTGGGGAAACACCATATATTTT.

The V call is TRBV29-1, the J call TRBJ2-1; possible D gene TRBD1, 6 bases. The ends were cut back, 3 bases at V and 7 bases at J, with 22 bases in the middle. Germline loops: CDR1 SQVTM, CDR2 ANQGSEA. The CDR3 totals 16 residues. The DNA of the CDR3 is TGCAGCGTTGATTTCGCTGGTTGGGGGCTCGCGAATGAGCAGTTCTTC. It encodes CSVDFAGWGLANEQFF.

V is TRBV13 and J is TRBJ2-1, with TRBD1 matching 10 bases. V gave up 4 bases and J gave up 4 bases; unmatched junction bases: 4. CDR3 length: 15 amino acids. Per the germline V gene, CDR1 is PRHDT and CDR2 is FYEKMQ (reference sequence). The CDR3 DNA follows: TGTGCCAGCAGCTACGACAGGGGGCTTTACAATGAGCAGTTCTTC. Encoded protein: CASSYDRGLYNEQFF.

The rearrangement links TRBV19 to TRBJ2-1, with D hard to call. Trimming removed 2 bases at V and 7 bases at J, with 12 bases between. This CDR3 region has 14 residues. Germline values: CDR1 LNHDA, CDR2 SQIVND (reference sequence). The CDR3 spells CASSILASTNEQFF. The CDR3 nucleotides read TGTGCCAGTAGTATACTCGCGAGCACAAATGAGCAGTTCTTC.

The CDR3 loop reads CASSSGLAGGTDTQYF. The CDR3 DNA reads TGTGCCAGTAGTTCCGGACTAGCGGGTGGCACAGATACGCAGTATTTT. The chain recombines TRBV19 with TRBJ2-3; 11 bases fit TRBD2. The germline V gene encodes CDR1 LNHDA and CDR2 SQIVND (reference sequence). The CDR3 runs 16 residues. V dropped 5 bases and J dropped 1; count of bases not matched to a gene: 5.

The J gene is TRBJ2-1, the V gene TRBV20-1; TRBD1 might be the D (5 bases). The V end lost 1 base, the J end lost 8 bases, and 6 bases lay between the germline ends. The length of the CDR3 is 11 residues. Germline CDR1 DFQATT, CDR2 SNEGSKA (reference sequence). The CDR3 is CSARVRDEQFF. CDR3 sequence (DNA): TGCAGTGCTAGAGTCAGGGATGAGCAGTTCTTC.

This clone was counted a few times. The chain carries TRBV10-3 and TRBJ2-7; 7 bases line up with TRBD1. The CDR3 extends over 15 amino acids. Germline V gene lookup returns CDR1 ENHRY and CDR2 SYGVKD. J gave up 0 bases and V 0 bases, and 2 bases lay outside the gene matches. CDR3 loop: CAISESTGSSYEQYF. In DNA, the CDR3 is TGTGCCATCAGTGAGTCGACAGGGAGCTCCTACGAGCAGTACTTC.

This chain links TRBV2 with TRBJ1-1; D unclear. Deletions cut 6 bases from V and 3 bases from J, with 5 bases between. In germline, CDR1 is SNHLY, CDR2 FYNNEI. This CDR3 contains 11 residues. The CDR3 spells CASRADTEAFF. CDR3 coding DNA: TGTGCCAGCAGGGCGGACACTGAAGCTTTCTTT.

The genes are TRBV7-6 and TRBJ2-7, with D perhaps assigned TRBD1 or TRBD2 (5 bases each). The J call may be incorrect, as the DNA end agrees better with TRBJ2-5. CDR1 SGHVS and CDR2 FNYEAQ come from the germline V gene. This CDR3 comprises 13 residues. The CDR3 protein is CASSTGTPTTQYF. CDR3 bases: TGTGCCAGCAGTACCGGGACCCCCACGACCCAGTACTTC.

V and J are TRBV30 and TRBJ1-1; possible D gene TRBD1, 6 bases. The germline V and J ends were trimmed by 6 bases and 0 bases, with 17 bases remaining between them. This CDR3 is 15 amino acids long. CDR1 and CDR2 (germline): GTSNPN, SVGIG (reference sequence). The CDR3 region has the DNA TGTGCCTGCGCTTACAGGGAACCCTTGAACACTGAAGCTTTCTTT. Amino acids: CACAYREPLNTEAFF.

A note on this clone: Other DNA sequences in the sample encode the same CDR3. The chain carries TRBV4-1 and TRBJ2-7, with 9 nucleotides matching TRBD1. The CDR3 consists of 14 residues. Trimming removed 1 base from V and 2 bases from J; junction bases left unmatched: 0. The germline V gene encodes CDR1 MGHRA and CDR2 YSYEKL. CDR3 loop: CASSQGQGAYEQYF. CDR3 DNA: TGCGCCAGCAGCCAAGGACAGGGGGCCTACGAGCAGTACTTC.

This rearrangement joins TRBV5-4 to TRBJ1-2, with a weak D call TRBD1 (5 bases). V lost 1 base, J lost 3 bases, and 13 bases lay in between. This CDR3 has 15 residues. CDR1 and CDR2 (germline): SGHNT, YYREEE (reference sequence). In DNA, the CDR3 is TGTGCCAGCAGCTTGTTGGCAGGGTTTGACTATGGCTACACCTTC. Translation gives CASSLLAGFDYGYTF.

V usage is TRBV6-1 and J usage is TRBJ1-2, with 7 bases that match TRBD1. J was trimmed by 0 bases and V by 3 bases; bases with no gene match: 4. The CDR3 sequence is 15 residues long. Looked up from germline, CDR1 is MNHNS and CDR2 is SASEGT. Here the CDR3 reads CASSDRQGANYGYTF. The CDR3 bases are TGTGCCAGCAGTGATAGACAGGGAGCTAACTATGGCTACACCTTC.

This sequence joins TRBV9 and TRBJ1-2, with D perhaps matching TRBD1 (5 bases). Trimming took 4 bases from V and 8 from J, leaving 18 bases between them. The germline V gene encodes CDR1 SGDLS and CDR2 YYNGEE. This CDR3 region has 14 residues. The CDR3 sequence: CASSQGGASFGYTF. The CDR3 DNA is TGTGCCAGCAGCCAAGGCGGGGCGTCCTTCGGCTACACCTTC.

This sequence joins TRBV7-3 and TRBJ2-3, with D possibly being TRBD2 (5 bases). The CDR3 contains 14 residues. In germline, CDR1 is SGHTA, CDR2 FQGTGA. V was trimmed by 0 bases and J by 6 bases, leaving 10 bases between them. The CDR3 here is CASSLTGRGDTQYF. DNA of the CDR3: TGTGCCAGCAGCTTAACGGGAAGAGGGGATACGCAGTATTTT.

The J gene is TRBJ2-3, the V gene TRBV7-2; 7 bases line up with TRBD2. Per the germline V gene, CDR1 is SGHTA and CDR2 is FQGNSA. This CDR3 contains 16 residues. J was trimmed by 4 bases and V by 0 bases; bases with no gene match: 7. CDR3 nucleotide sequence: TGTGCCAGCAGCTTAGCGGGGAGCGGGGTTGCAGATACGCAGTATTTT. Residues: CASSLAGSGVADTQYF.

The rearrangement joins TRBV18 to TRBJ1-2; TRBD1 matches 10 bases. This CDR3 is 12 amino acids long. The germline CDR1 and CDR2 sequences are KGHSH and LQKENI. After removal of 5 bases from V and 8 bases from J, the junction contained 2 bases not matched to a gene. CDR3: CASSADRGGYTF. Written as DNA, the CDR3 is TGTGCCAGCTCAGCGGACAGGGGGGGCTACACCTTC.